Detailed here is one T cell receptor beta chain. Which antigen it targets is not known. No qualities accompany the bases; no much larger clone lies one base away. TCR beta chains were amplified from genomic DNA with the immunoSEQ hsTCRB kit. The immunoSEQ service ran the sequencing of the TCR beta libraries on an Illumina MiSeq instrument. The original methods were these. The immunoSEQ Analyzer was used to analyze the repertoire data. The table comes from immuneACCESS by way of TCRdb, which keeps in-frame sequences with V and J called. Part of the clones is missing from these tables; in studies checked, under half for an unresolved V gene and the rest for unknown reasons. V and J calls and clone size are given by that table; D and trimming were obtained from the DNA. Counted in this sample were 70,000 to 85,000 clones; roughly nine tenths of them appeared once. 4% to 5.5% of the sample is held by the ten biggest clonotypes.

The sample belongs to a study of resident and recirculating memory T cells in vitiligo (dated by TCRdb to 2016 to 2019). A note on the overall study: For TCR beta sequencing, epidermis was obtained by shave biopsy from two lesional and two nonlesional sites, and PBMCs were also collected, from each of a few stable vitiligo patients. Without cell sorting, samples were homogenized immediately before genomic DNA was extracted using the Qiagen DNeasy Blood & Tissue Kit. Human TCR beta sequencing was used to test whether specific clones in lesional vitiligo skin differed from clones in nonlesional skin and blood.

CDR1 and CDR2, looked up from the germline V gene (reference sequence), are SGHNT and YYREEE. The CDR3 starts with the cysteine, ends with the phenylalanine, and has 13 residues. Of all the DNA, just the CDR3 is kept, 39 bases in frame from base 1. The trim is 6 bases for V and 1 base for J, with a gap of 10 bases between the germline ends. Points the paper makes about the study in general: By overlap and correlation analysis, no significant repertoire overlap was shown between biopsies, even within a single patient, except for each lesion compared with itself. Future mechanistic studies are needed so that the relative contributions of the lesion-infiltrating T cell clones and of human Trm versus Tcm pools can be evaluated. No unique dominant TCR clone was detected, and clonality varied among vitiligo lesions. TCR sequences were not shared across biopsy sites or across patients, which suggests that different T cell clones infiltrate different lesions, a pattern described as private specificity.

Vitiligo counted as stable when lesions had not changed during the previous 6 months. To qualify as stable, patients additionally needed to show no confetti depigmentation, which is a clinical sign of active vitiligo. Anyone who had been treated within the previous three months was excluded from the study. PBMCs were isolated from heparinized blood by Ficoll density gradient centrifugation and then flash-frozen. Sequencing was done on a sample of blood. The rearranged segments are TRBV5-4 and TRBJ1-1; the D gene is perhaps TRBD1, from 5 matching bases. The sequence came from a male donor with vitiligo. The CDR3 here reads CASKIQGNTEAFF. Read as DNA, the sequence is TGTGCCAGCAAGATCCAGGGGAACACTGAAGCTTTCTTT.